The sequence of this TCR beta chain was determined in a study of T cells in localized non-small cell lung cancer. This clone appeared a few times. Its target is unknown. Study observations and caveats: Greater T cell density in blood accompanied longer overall survival. Because only a single region of the tumor was sequenced, heterogeneity remains possible. Researchers found a median around 50 of the top 100 tumor clones in adjacent lung. Uninvolved adjacent lung showed higher T cell clonality than tumor.

The data were produced by immunoSEQ multiplex PCR, yet TCRdb's version contains in-frame clones alone and is incomplete. The repertoire holds tens of thousands of clones, with approximately 80% as singletons. The TCR sequence derives from an older female donor with stage I lung adenocarcinoma. The sequencing used peripheral blood, collected before any cancer treatment.

This CDR3 is CASSPPTGQNQPQHF. CDR3 sequence (DNA): TGTGCCAGCTCACCCCCCACAGGTCAAAATCAGCCCCAGCATTTT. The chain combines TRBV18 with TRBJ1-5, with a weak D call TRBD1 (5 bases). V was shortened by 3 bases and J by 4 bases, with 13 bases between the two germline ends. The CDR3 has 15 amino acids. Germline V lookup: CDR1 KGHSH, CDR2 LQKENI. Filled out from reference TRBV18 and TRBJ1-5, the complete variable domain reads NAGVMQNPRHLVRRRGQEARLRCSPMKGHSHVYWYRQLPEEGLKFMVYLQKENIIDESGMPKERFSAEFPKEGPSILRIQQVVRGDSAAYFCASSPPTGQNQPQHFGDGTRLSIL.